One sample yielded the 29 T cell receptor beta chains listed below, sequenced in a study of vaccination effects on CD4 cells after COVID-19. The ViraFEST assay expanded antigen-specific CD4+ T cells with viral peptide pools before sequencing. Upon completion of 10 to 11 days in culture, CD4+ T cells were isolated. Vaccinated participants had no history of SARS-CoV-2 infection and tested negative for nucleocapsid antibodies. These receptors are not linked to any known antigen. The repertoire was sequenced with immunoSEQ multiplex PCR; TCRdb's copy has only in-frame clones and lacks some. Among fewer than 85,000 clones listed, about four fifths were seen once. Material: CD4+ T cells from PBMCs cultured with SARS-CoV-2 spike peptides, obtained before COVID-19 vaccination. The source of these receptors is a human donor who received a COVID-19 vaccine.

This clone has only a few counts. This chain connects TRBV2 to TRBJ1-6; no firm D call. The V gene's germline CDR1 is SNHLY and CDR2 FYNNEI. This CDR3 region has 15 residues. V lost 0 bases and J 0 bases, leaving 3 bases between the germline ends. This chain's CDR3 is CASSEARSYNSPLHF. CDR3 DNA sequence: TGTGCCAGCAGTGAAGCACGCTCCTATAATTCACCCCTCCACTTT.

The J gene is TRBJ2-5, the V gene TRBV6-5; a weak D match, TRBD2 (7 bases). The CDR3 is 15 residues long. Trimming cost V 6 bases and J 5 bases, with 19 bases left between them. Germline CDR1 is MNHEY and CDR2 is SVGAGI. The CDR3 protein is CASRYEGGAGETQYF. DNA for the CDR3: TGTGCCAGCAGATACGAGGGGGGGGCAGGCGAGACCCAGTACTTC.

The CDR3 protein is CAITGQGGDNEQFF. The CDR3 DNA follows: TGTGCCATCACCGGACAGGGTGGGGACAATGAGCAGTTCTTC. The chain couples TRBV10-3 to TRBJ2-1, with 8 bases lining up with TRBD1. With 7 bases clipped from V and 5 bases from J, the junction kept 7 bases outside the gene matches. This CDR3 has 14 amino acids. Germline CDR1 ENHRY, CDR2 SYGVKD.

CDR3 sequence reads: CASRLTSADTQYF. CDR3 sequence (DNA): TGTGCCAGCAGGCTGACTAGTGCAGATACGCAGTATTTT. The chain combines TRBV27 with TRBJ2-3, with D maybe TRBD2 (6 bases). CDR3 length: 13 amino acids. Looked up from germline, CDR1 is MNHEY and CDR2 is SMNVEV (reference sequence). Trimming took 6 bases from V and 4 from J, leaving 11 bases between them.

This chain connects TRBV5-8 to TRBJ2-5; 11 bases align to TRBD1. In germline, CDR1 is SGHTS, CDR2 YDEGEE. The CDR3 runs 15 residues. The ends lost 0 bases at V and 4 bases at J; junction bases unmatched: 2. The chain's CDR3 is CASSLVGTGGETQYF. CDR3 in DNA: TGTGCCAGCAGCTTGGTGGGGACAGGGGGAGAGACCCAGTACTTC.

J is TRBJ2-6 and V is TRBV5-4, with 8 bases identical to TRBD1. This CDR3 is 16 amino acids long. CDR1 and CDR2 (germline): SGHNT, YYREEE (reference sequence). Unmatched junction bases numbered 4, after V lost 3 bases and J lost 2 bases. The CDR3 DNA sequence: TGTGCCAGCAGCTCAGGGGGCGCCCCTGGGGCCAACGTCCTGACTTTC. It yields the protein CASSSGGAPGANVLTF.

J is TRBJ1-4 and V is TRBV24-1, with D unclear. The CDR3 has 14 residues. V shed 4 bases and J shed 4 bases, with 9 bases lying between them. Per the germline V gene, CDR1 is KGHDR and CDR2 is SFDVKD. The CDR3, as DNA: TGTGCCACCAGTGAGGCCCGTGGTAATGAAAAACTGTTTTTT. As protein: CATSEARGNEKLFF.

CDR3 sequence (DNA): TGTGCCACCAGTGATTCGATTGGGACAGGGATGCTTGGCTACACCTTC. It yields the protein CATSDSIGTGMLGYTF. The chain recombines TRBV24-1 with TRBJ1-2; 9 positions match TRBD1. Trimming at V came to 2 bases and at J to 7 bases, leaving 10 bases not matched to a gene. Germline V gene data show CDR1 as KGHDR and CDR2 as SFDVKD. The CDR3 contains 16 residues.

This clone appeared once. The chain uses TRBV14 and TRBJ2-7; a possible D gene is TRBD1 (6 bases). CDR1 is SGHDN, CDR2 FVKESK, per germline. Trimming removed 3 bases from V and 6 bases from J, with 18 bases in between. This CDR3 has 15 residues. The chain's CDR3 is CASSQVHRACIEQYV. The DNA for the CDR3 is TGTGCCAGCAGCCAGGTTCACAGGGCATGCATCGAGCAGTACGTC.

The chain couples TRBV5-1 to TRBJ2-7, with no clear D. Germline CDR1 reads SGHRS; CDR2 reads YFSETQ. The CDR3 contains 13 residues. V lost 0 bases to trimming and J lost 4 bases, with 8 bases between them. CDR3 bases: TGCGCCAGCAGCTTGGCGGATGGGTACGAGCAGTACGTC. Its protein product is CASSLADGYEQYV.

The V and J genes are TRBV6-5 and TRBJ2-7; D is ambiguous. CDR3 size: 14 residues. V was trimmed by 6 bases and J by 2 bases, leaving 14 bases between them. The germline V gene encodes CDR1 MNHEY and CDR2 SVGAGI. Written as DNA, the CDR3 is TGTGCCAGCAGATTAAGAAGGGAAACCTACGAGCAGTACGTC. Residues: CASRLRRETYEQYV.

This clone was seen only a few times. The V gene is TRBV19, the J gene TRBJ2-7; possibly TRBD2 for D (6 bases). Germline lookup yields CDR1 LNHDA and CDR2 SQIVND (reference sequence). V lost 8 bases and J lost 0, with 14 bases in between. This CDR3 is 14 amino acids long. The CDR3 coding sequence is TGTGCCAGTCAGATACGCGGGGCCTCCTACGAGCAGTACGTC. Encoded protein: CASQIRGASYEQYV.

This chain joins TRBV7-8 and TRBJ1-1; a possible D gene is TRBD1 (5 bases). Germline V lookup: CDR1 SGHVS, CDR2 FQNEAQ. V dropped 5 bases and J dropped 5 bases, with 15 bases sitting between them. The CDR3 runs to 14 residues. The CDR3 is CASSNFGGFTEAFF. CDR3 coding DNA: TGTGCCAGCAGCAACTTTGGGGGTTTTACTGAAGCTTTCTTT.

The chain uses TRBV7-9 and TRBJ1-1; D unclear. The CDR3 is 13 amino acids. Germline assignment: CDR1 SEHNR and CDR2 FQNEAQ (reference sequence). The V and J ends lost 0 bases and 1 base respectively, with 3 bases between them. The CDR3 nucleotides read TGTGCCAGCAGCTTAGCGGAGAACACTGAAGCTTTCTTT. Translating it yields CASSLAENTEAFF.

The genes are TRBV6-5 and TRBJ1-2; D is possibly TRBD1 (5 bases). Germline V gives CDR1 MNHEY, CDR2 SVGAGI. The CDR3 runs to 16 residues. Trimming left V 4 bases short and J 3 bases short, with 18 bases between. CDR3 loop: CASSSPGRTGDYGYTF. In DNA form, the CDR3 reads TGTGCCAGCAGTTCCCCCGGGCGAACGGGGGACTATGGCTACACCTTC.

V is TRBV15 and J is TRBJ2-7; D is unclear. The V end was cut by 1 base, the J end by 5 bases, with 15 bases between. CDR1 is LNHNV, CDR2 YYDKDF, per germline (reference sequence). The CDR3 spans 15 residues. CDR3 bases: TGTGCCACCAGCAGAGCGCCAGGATTCGAGGACGAGCAGTACGTC. Its protein is CATSRAPGFEDEQYV.

The chain uses TRBV2 and TRBJ2-3; D is undetermined. Trimming took 7 bases from V and 3 from J, leaving 8 bases between them. The CDR3 consists of 12 residues. Germline assignment: CDR1 SNHLY and CDR2 FYNNEI. This CDR3 reads CASTEHTDTQYF. For the CDR3, the DNA is TGTGCCAGCACCGAACATACAGATACGCAGTATTTT.

The V call is TRBV5-1, the J call TRBJ1-2, with D unclear. This CDR3 region has 14 residues. V gave up 7 bases and J gave up 2 bases, with 15 bases separating them. Per the germline V gene, CDR1 is SGHRS and CDR2 is YFSETQ. The CDR3 is CASGADTVNYGYTF. The DNA of the CDR3 is TGCGCCAGCGGCGCCGATACAGTAAACTATGGCTACACCTTC.

In its sample, this clone was seen once. J is TRBJ2-2 and V is TRBV19; tentatively, D is TRBD2 (6 bases). Germline V gene lookup returns CDR1 LNHDA and CDR2 SQIVND (reference sequence). CDR3 length: 14 amino acids. Trimming left V 5 bases short and J 6 bases short, with 13 bases between. The DNA of the CDR3 is TGTGCCAGTAGTCAGGTGGGGGGTCCCGGGGAGCTGTTTTTT. It yields the protein CASSQVGGPGELFF. Based on the CDR3 plus reference TRBV19 and TRBJ2-2, the full variable domain is DGGITQSPKYLFRKEGQNVTLSCEQNLNHDAMYWYRQDPGQGLRLIYYSQIVNDFQKGDIAEGYSVSREKKESFPLTVTSAQKNPTAFYLCASSQVGGPGELFFGEGSRLTVL.

V usage is TRBV5-1 and J usage is TRBJ1-2; no clear D. Between the trimmed V and J ends, which lost 6 bases and 4 bases, there was a span of 16 bases. The CDR3 has 14 amino acids. CDR1 and CDR2 (germline): SGHRS, YFSETQ. The CDR3, as DNA: TGCGCCAGCAACCCGGGAGATTTACCCTATGGCTACACCTTC. Translation gives CASNPGDLPYGYTF. Full variable domain (rest looked up from reference TRBV5-1 and TRBJ1-2): KAGVTQTPRYLIKTRGQQVTLSCSPISGHRSVSWYQQTPGQGLQFLFEYFSETQRNKGNFPGRFSGRQFSNSRSEMNVSTLELGDSALYLCASNPGDLPYGYTFGSGTRLTVV.

The rearrangement links TRBV6-4 to TRBJ2-2, with D hard to call. The CDR3 length is 16 residues. V lost 3 bases and J lost 6, with 17 bases in between. Germline V gives CDR1 MRHNA, CDR2 SNTAGT. In DNA form, the CDR3 reads TGTGCCAGCAGTGAACGTTGGGGAAGGATTCCCGGGGAGCTGTTTTTT. Protein sequence: CASSERWGRIPGELFF.

In this sample, this clone turned up a few times. The CDR3, as DNA: TGTGCCAGCAGTCTAGCGGTGAACACTGAAGCTTTCTTT. Protein product: CASSLAVNTEAFF. V is TRBV11-3 and J is TRBJ1-1; no definite D call. V was trimmed by 6 bases and J by 0 bases, leaving 8 bases between them. This CDR3 has 13 amino acids. Germline assignment: CDR1 SGHNT and CDR2 YENEEA.

The rearrangement links TRBV3-1 (or the pseudogene TRBV3-2) to TRBJ2-2, with D unclear. This CDR3 region has 15 residues. Germline V gene data show CDR1 as LGHDT and CDR2 as YNNKEL (reference sequence). Between the trimmed V and J ends, which lost 3 bases and 1 base, there was a span of 9 bases. The CDR3 DNA reads as TGTGCCAGCAGCCACTCGCGGCGGAACACCGGGGAGCTGTTTTTT. Amino acid sequence: CASSHSRRNTGELFF.

J is TRBJ1-6 and V is TRBV28, with D maybe TRBD1 (5 bases). The V and J ends lost 2 bases and 6 bases respectively, with 8 bases between them. Germline CDR1 and CDR2: MDHEN and SYDVKM. The CDR3 runs 14 residues. The DNA of the CDR3 is TGTGCCAGCAGTTTAGCAGGGATTAATTCACCCCTCCACTTT. Protein: CASSLAGINSPLHF.

J is TRBJ2-4 and V is TRBV28; tentatively, D is TRBD2 (5 bases). The V and J ends lost 3 bases and 7 bases respectively, with 16 bases between them. There are 15 residues in the CDR3. Germline values: CDR1 MDHEN, CDR2 SYDVKM. The CDR3 loop reads CASSFGVEGSNIQYF. The CDR3 DNA reads TGTGCCAGCAGTTTTGGGGTCGAGGGTTCTAACATTCAGTACTTC.

The V and J genes are TRBV10-3 and TRBJ2-3; 9 nucleotides agree with TRBD1. The CDR3 is 15 residues long. V dropped 5 bases and J dropped 2; count of bases not matched to a gene: 5. Germline assignment: CDR1 ENHRY and CDR2 SYGVKD. The CDR3 nucleotides read TGTGCCATCAGTACCCAACAGGGGGCCACAGATACGCAGTATTTT. It specifies CAISTQQGATDTQYF.

The chain links TRBV5-1 to TRBJ1-2; D ambiguous. V lost 0 bases, J lost 10 bases, and 16 bases lay in between. The V gene's germline CDR1 is SGHRS and CDR2 YFSETQ. This CDR3 is 14 amino acids long. CDR3 DNA sequence: TGCGCCAGCAGCTTGGCGACTCACGCGGATGCCTACACCTTC. Protein: CASSLATHADAYTF.

The chain employs TRBV6-5 and TRBJ2-7; the D call may be TRBD1 or TRBD2 (6 bases each). V dropped 7 bases and J dropped 0 bases, with 16 bases sitting between them. Looked up from germline, CDR1 is MNHEY and CDR2 is SVGAGI. The CDR3 is 15 amino acids. The CDR3 nucleotides read TGTGCCAGCACCTCGGGGGCCAGCCCCTCCTACGAGCAGTACGTC. Protein sequence: CASTSGASPSYEQYV.

The genes are TRBV5-5 and TRBJ1-3, with D hard to call. Germline lookup yields CDR1 SGHKS and CDR2 YYEKEE (reference sequence). V was trimmed by 3 bases and J by 0 bases, leaving 10 bases between them. CDR3 length: 15 residues. CDR3 in amino acids: CASSSKIDSGNTIYF. Here the CDR3 DNA reads TGTGCCAGCAGCTCAAAAATTGACTCTGGAAACACCATATATTTT.